The clone carrying this TCR beta chain was seen at least ten times. V lost 5 bases, J lost 0 bases, and 14 bases lay in between. The CDR3 covers 17 residues. Germline CDR1 and CDR2: MNHEY and SVGEGT. These data come from a study of T cell repertoires in cytomegalovirus infection. TCRdb re-called the reads with MiXCR, one entry per CDR3 protein. Found here are approximately 500,000 distinct CDR3 sequences, approximately 15% of them singletons; the top ten hold roughly a quarter. The receptor was derived from a human donor in good health (CMV status not recorded). Some clones in this sample may be carry-over from other donors' samples. The chain is built from TRBV6-2 or TRBV6-3 and TRBJ1-6, with a tentative D call TRBD1 (6 bases). The sequencing sample was made of CD8+ T cells from PBMCs. DNA for the CDR3: TGTGCCAGCAGTGGTCGGGACAAAAGCTCCTATAATTCACCCCTCCACTTT. Translating gives CASSGRDKSSYNSPLHF.